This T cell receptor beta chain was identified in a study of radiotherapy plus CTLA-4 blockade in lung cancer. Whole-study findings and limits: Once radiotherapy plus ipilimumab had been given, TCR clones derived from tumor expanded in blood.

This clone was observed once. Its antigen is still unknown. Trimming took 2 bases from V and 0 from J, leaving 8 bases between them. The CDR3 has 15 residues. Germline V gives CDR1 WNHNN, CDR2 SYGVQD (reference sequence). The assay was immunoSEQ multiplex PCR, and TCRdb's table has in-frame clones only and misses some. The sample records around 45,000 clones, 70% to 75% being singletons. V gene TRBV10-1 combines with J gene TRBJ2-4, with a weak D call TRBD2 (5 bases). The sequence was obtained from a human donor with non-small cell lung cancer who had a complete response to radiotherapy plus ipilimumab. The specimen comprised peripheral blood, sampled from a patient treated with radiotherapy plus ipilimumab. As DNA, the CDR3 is TGCGCCAGCAGTGAGGGGAGCCTAGCCAAAAACATTCAGTACTTC. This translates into CASSEGSLAKNIQYF.